This T cell receptor (beta chain) was obtained from a study of blood T cell repertoires in COVID-19. Study-wide background: The United States, Italy and Spain were the sources of the acute and convalescent COVID-19 samples. T cells, B-cell-depleted T cells, or PBMCs supplied cDNA or gDNA.

Authors' processing steps: Amplification of reference gene primers was used by the study to estimate nucleated cell counts. Some clones are missing from TCRdb's copy, which holds only in-frame ones; the method was immunoSEQ multiplex PCR. The DNA gave D and trimming, while V, J and clone size come from that table. The data show about 140,000 clones, 82% seen once. This TCR came from a woman aged 80 or over with acute or convalescent COVID-19. Material: peripheral blood.

This chain's CDR3 is CASSQGITGWDTTSPSNQPQHF. CDR3 nucleotides: TGTGCCAGCAGCCAAGGGATTACAGGTTGGGACACCACTTCTCCTAGCAATCAGCCCCAGCATTTT. The chain has TRBV4-2 and TRBJ1-5, with D possibly matching TRBD1 (6 bases). The V end lost 1 base, the J end lost 0 bases, and 28 bases lay between the germline ends. Germline lookup yields CDR1 LGHNA and CDR2 YNFKEQ. The CDR3 contains 22 residues.